The rows below give T cell receptor beta chains drawn from one sample of a study of cytotoxic CD8 clonotypes in ibrutinib-treated CLL. Sequencing was performed with immunoSEQ multiplex PCR; in TCRdb, only in-frame clones are kept and a portion is missing. The data show 150,000 to 200,000 clones, with about 72% seen just once and 13% held by the top ten. Sequences were derived from PBMCs, sampled after 24 months of ibrutinib treatment. The receptors come from a human donor with chronic lymphocytic leukemia. The CDR3 runs from the conserved cysteine through the conserved F or W. Fields, in order: D gene, J gene, V gene, clone size, CDR3 protein, CDR3 DNA. D genes are given only for firm matches. Rows may omit the clone size; those that give it use once, few, many or a size class.

>.|TRBJ1-2|TRBV27|.
CASSRRALYSNYGYTF
TGTGCCAGCAGTAGGAGGGCCTTATACTCTAACTATGGCTACACCTTC
>TRBD2|TRBJ2-1|TRBV7-9|.
CASSLWSGGGSSYNEQFF
TGTGCCAGCAGCTTATGGTCCGGGGGAGGGAGCTCCTACAATGAGCAGTTCTTC
>TRBD2|TRBJ2-3|TRBV5-1|.
CASLSGPKDTQYF
TGCGCCAGCCTTAGCGGGCCCAAGGATACGCAGTATTTT
>.|TRBJ2-7|TRBV5-1|.
CASSLEGQGTPYEQYF
TGCGCCAGCAGCTTGGAAGGGCAGGGGACGCCCTACGAGCAGTACTTC
>.|TRBJ1-1|TRBV30|.
CAWSVNRNTEAFF
TGTGCCTGGAGTGTTAACAGAAACACTGAAGCTTTCTTT
>TRBD2|TRBJ2-5|TRBV4-3|.
CASSHGLAGWGQETQYF
TGCGCCAGCAGCCACGGACTAGCGGGATGGGGCCAAGAGACCCAGTACTTC
>.|TRBJ1-1|TRBV6-5|.
CASSYFRGNTEAFF
TGTGCCAGCAGTTACTTCAGGGGGAACACTGAAGCTTTCTTT
>.|TRBJ1-1|TRBV19|.
CASSIRTDRNTEAFF
TGTGCCAGTAGTATACGGACAGACAGAAACACTGAAGCTTTCTTT
>.|TRBJ2-7|TRBV27|.
CASGVYEQYF
TGTGCCAGCGGTGTATACGAGCAGTACTTC
>.|TRBJ2-7|TRBV4-3|.
CASSQPGEGEQYF
TGCGCCAGCAGCCAACCGGGCGAGGGCGAGCAGTACTTC
>TRBD1|TRBJ1-2|TRBV25-1|.
CASRAQQGAANYGYTF
TGTGCCAGCAGAGCACAACAGGGGGCAGCTAACTATGGCTACACCTTC
>.|TRBJ1-1|TRBV11-2|.
CASSLAGAHTEAFF
TGTGCCAGCAGCTTAGCGGGAGCCCACACTGAAGCTTTCTTT
>.|TRBJ1-2|TRBV27|.
CASKNGVEYGYTF
TGTGCCAGCAAGAATGGAGTGGAGTATGGCTACACCTTC
>.|TRBJ1-2|TRBV4-2|.
CASSQDTWGEDGYTF
TGTGCCAGCAGCCAAGATACGTGGGGAGAAGATGGCTACACCTTC
>.|TRBJ1-2|TRBV28|once
CASSFDQYGYTF
TGTGCCAGCAGTTTCGATCAATATGGCTACACCTTC
>TRBD1|TRBJ1-2|TRBV28|.
CASSFSGGNYGYTF
TGTGCCAGCAGTTTCTCAGGGGGCAACTATGGCTACACCTTC
>TRBD2|TRBJ2-1|TRBV28|.
CASSTLAGSSYNEQFF
TGTGCCAGCAGCACCCTAGCGGGTAGCTCCTACAATGAGCAGTTCTTC
>.|TRBJ2-7|TRBV28|.
CASSFGLALPAREQYF
TGTGCCAGCAGTTTTGGGCTAGCGCTCCCGGCTAGGGAGCAGTACTTC
>.|TRBJ2-3|TRBV6-1|few
CASLGLADTQYF
TGTGCCAGCCTAGGGTTGGCAGATACGCAGTATTTT
>.|TRBJ1-2|TRBV6-4|once
CASSATANYGYTF
TGTGCCAGCAGTGCGACAGCTAACTATGGCTACACCTTC
>TRBD1|TRBJ1-1|TRBV7-2|.
CASSRRQGEEAAFF
TGTGCCAGCAGCAGAAGACAGGGGGAGGAGGCAGCTTTCTTT
>.|TRBJ2-5|TRBV30|.
CAWSLRGFTQYF
TGTGCCTGGAGCCTTAGGGGCTTCACCCAGTACTTC
>TRBD2|TRBJ2-7|TRBV11-2|.
CASSPVAGGVGQYF
TGTGCCAGCAGCCCGGTAGCGGGAGGGGTAGGGCAGTACTTC
>TRBD2|TRBJ2-3|TRBV15|once
CATSRVAPGLAGYVGDTQYF
TGTGCCACCAGCAGAGTAGCCCCGGGACTAGCGGGATACGTGGGGGATACGCAGTATTTT
>.|TRBJ2-5|TRBV18|.
CASSPSHQETQYF
TGTGCCAGCTCACCATCCCACCAAGAGACCCAGTACTTC
>.|TRBJ1-1|TRBV2|few
CARKVGGTEAFF
TGTGCCCGAAAGGTAGGGGGCACTGAAGCTTTCTTT
>.|TRBJ1-2|TRBV4-2|.
CASSHSLAGYTF
TGTGCCAGCAGCCATTCACTGGCCGGCTACACCTTC
>TRBD1|TRBJ2-7|TRBV6-5|.
CASSYGQEIYEQYF
TGTGCCAGCAGTTACGGACAGGAGATTTACGAGCAGTACTTC
>.|TRBJ2-7|TRBV10-3|.
CAISDDDPWGKGNYEQYF
TGTGCCATCAGTGATGACGACCCCTGGGGTAAGGGAAACTACGAGCAGTACTTC